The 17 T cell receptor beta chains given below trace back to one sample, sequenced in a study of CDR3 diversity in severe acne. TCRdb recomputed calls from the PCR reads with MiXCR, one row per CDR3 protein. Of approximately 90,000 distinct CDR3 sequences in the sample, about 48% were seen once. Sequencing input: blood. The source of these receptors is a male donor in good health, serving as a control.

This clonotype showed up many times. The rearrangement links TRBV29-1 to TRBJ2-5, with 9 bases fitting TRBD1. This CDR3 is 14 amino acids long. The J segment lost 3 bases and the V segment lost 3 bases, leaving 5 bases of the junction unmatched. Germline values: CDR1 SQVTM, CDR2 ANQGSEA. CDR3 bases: TGCAGCGTTGACTCGGGGACAGGGAAAGAGACCCAGTACTTC. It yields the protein CSVDSGTGKETQYF.

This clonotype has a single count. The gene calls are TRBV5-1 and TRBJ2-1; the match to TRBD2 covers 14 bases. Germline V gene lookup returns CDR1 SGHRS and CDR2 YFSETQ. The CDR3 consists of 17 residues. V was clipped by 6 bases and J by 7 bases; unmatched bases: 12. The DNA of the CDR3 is TGCGCCAGCACCGGGACTAGCGGGAGACGTTCGGGGAATGAGCAGTTCTTC. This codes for CASTGTSGRRSGNEQFF. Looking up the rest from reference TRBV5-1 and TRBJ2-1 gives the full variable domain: KAGVTQTPRYLIKTRGQQVTLSCSPISGHRSVSWYQQTPGQGLQFLFEYFSETQRNKGNFPGRFSGRQFSNSRSEMNVSTLELGDSALYLCASTGTSGRRSGNEQFFGPGTRLTVL.

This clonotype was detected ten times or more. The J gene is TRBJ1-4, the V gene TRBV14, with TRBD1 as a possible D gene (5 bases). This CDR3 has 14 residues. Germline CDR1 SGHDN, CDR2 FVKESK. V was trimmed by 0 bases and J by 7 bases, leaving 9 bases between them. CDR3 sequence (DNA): TGTGCCAGCAGCCAAGAGGAGGGGACTGAAAAACTGTTTTTT. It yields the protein CASSQEEGTEKLFF. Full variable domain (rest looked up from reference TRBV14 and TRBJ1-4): EAGVTQFPSHSVIEKGQTVTLRCDPISGHDNLYWYRRVMGKEIKFLLHFVKESKQDESGMPNNRFLAERTGGTYSTLKVQPAELEDSGVYFCASSQEEGTEKLFFGSGTQLSVL.

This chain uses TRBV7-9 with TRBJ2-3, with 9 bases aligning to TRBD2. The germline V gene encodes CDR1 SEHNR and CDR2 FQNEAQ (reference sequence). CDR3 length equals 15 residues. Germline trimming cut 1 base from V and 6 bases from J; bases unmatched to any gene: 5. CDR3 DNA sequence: TGTGCCAGCAGCTTAGGCGGGAGGGCCCGGGATACGCAGTATTTT. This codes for CASSLGGRARDTQYF. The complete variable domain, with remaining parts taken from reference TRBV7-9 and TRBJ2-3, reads DTGVSQNPRHKITKRGQNVTFRCDPISEHNRLYWYRQTLGQGPEFLTYFQNEAQLEKSRLLSDRFSAERPKGSFSTLEIQRTEQGDSAMYLCASSLGGRARDTQYFGPGTRLTVL.

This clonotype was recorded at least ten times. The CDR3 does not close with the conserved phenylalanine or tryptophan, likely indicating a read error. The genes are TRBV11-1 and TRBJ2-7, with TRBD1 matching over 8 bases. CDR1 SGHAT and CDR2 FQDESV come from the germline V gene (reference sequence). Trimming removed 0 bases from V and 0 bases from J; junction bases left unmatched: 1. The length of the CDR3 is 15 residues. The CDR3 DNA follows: TGTGCCAGCAGCTTAGCGGGACAGGCCTCCTACGAGCAGTACTCC. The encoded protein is CASSLAGQASYEQYS.

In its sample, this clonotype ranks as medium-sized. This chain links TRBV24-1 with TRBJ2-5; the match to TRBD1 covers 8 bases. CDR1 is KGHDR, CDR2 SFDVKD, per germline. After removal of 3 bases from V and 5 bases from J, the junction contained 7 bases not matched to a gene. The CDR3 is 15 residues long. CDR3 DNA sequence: TGTGCCACCAGTGATCCAGGGGGCCCCGGGGAGACCCAGTACTTC. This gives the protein CATSDPGGPGETQYF.

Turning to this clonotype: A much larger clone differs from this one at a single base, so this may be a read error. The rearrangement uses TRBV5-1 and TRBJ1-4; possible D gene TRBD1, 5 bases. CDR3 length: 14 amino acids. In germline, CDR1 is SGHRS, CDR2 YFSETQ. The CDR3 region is CASSFEGLGEKLLF. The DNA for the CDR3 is TGCGCCAGCAGCTTTGAGGGGTTAGGAGAAAAACTGCTTTTT.

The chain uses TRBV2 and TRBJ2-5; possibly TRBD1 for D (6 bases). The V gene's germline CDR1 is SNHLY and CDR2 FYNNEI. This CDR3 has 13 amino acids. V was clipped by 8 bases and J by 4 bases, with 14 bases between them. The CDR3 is CASQSQGIETQYF. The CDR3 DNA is TGTGCCAGCCAAAGTCAGGGGATAGAGACCCAGTACTTC.

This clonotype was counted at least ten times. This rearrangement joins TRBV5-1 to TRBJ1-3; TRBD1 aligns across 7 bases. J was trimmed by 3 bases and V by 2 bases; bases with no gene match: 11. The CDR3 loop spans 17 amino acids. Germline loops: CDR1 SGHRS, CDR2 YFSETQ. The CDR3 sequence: CASSLGPQGTSGNTIYF. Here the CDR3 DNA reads TGCGCCAGCAGCTTAGGCCCACAGGGGACGAGTGGAAACACCATATATTTT.

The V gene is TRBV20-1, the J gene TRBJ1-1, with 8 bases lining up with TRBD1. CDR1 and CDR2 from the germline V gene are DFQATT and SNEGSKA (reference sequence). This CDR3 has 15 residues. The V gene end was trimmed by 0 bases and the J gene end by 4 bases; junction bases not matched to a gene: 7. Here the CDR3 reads CSARDNDRGPTEAFF. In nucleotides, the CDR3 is TGCAGTGCTAGAGATAACGACAGGGGACCCACTGAAGCTTTCTTT.

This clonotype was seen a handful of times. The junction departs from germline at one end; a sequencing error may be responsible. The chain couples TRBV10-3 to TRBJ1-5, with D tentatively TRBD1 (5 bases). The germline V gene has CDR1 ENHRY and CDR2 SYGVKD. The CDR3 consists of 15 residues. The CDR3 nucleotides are TGTGCCAGCAGTTTTTTGTTGGGGGTAAATCAGCCCCAGCATTTT. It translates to CASSFLLGVNQPQHF.

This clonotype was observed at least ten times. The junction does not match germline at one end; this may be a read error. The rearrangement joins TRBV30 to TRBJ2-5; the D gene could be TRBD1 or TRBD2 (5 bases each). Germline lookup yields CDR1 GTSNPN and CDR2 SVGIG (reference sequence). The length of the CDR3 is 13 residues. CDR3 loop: CAWSGGSAETRYF. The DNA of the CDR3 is TGTGCCTGGAGTGGGGGGAGCGCAGAGACCCGGTACTTC.

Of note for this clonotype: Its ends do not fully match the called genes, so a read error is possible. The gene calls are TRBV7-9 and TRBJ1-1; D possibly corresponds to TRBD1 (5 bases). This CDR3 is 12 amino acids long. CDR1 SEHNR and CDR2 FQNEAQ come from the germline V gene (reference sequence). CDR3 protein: CASRDSSGRGVF. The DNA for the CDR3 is TGTGCCAGCAGGGATTCCTCAGGTAGAGGGGTCTTT. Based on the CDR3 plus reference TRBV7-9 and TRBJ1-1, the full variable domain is DTGVSQNPRHKITKRGQNVTFRCDPISEHNRLYWYRQTLGQGPEFLTYFQNEAQLEKSRLLSDRFSAERPKGSFSTLEIQRTEQGDSAMYLCASRDSSGRGVFGQGTRLTVV.

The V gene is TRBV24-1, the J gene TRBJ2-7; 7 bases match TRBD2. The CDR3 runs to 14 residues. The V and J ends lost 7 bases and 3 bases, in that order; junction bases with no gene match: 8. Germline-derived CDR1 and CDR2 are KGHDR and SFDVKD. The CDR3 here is CATSKRDLSYEQYF. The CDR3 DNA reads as TGTGCCACCAGCAAGCGGGATCTAAGCTACGAGCAGTACTTC.

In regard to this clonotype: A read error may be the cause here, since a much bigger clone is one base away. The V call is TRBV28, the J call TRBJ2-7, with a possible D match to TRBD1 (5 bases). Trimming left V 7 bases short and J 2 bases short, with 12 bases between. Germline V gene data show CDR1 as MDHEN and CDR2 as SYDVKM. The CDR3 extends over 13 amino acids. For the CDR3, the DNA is TGTGCCAGCACCTCAGGGCGGACCTACGAGCAGTACTTC. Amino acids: CASTSGRTYEQYF. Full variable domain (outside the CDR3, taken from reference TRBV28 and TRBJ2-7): DVKVTQSSRYLVKRTGEKVFLECVQDMDHENMFWYRQDPGLGLRLIYFSYDVKMKEKGDIPEGYSVSREKKERFSLILESASTNQTSMYLCASTSGRTYEQYFGPGTRLTVT.

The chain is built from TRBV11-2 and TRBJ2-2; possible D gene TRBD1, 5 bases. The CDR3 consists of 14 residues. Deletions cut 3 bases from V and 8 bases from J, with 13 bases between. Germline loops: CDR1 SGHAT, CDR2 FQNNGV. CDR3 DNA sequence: TGTGCCAGCAGCTTGCTTTGGGGCGCAGGGGAGCTGTTTTTT. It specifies CASSLLWGAGELFF.

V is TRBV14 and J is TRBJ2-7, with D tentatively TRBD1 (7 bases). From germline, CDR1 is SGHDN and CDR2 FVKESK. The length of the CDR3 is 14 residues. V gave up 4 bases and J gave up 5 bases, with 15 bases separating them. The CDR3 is CASSRGTTGNEQYF. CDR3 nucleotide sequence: TGTGCCAGCAGCCGCGGGACGACAGGGAACGAGCAGTACTTC.